The following is a TCR beta chain sequence with its context. Its target is not known. The data are from a study of cytomegalovirus exposure and HLA in healthy donors. Whole-study context: HLA-typed donors contributed 65 million to 85 million unique TCRs, which were held in an early data release. Study findings and constraints: Association of under 20,000 TCR beta sequences with HLA alleles was found at 0.05 false discovery rate in a later analysis.

This CDR3 is 17 amino acids long. Germline V gene data show CDR1 as SGHAT and CDR2 as FQNNGV. The V end was cut by 3 bases, the J end by 2 bases, with 16 bases between. PCR used 60 Vbeta primers and 13 Jbeta primers. Assay: immunoSEQ multiplex PCR; the TCRdb copy retains only in-frame clones and omits some. The sample holds over 250,000 clones, about nine tenths seen once. Input material: PBMCs. The chain couples TRBV11-2 to TRBJ2-2, with a weak D call TRBD2 (6 bases). The receptor's source is a man aged 35-49 years in good health and CMV-seropositive. The CDR3 bases are TGTGCCAGCAGCTTTTTCAAAGGGACTCTCAACACCGGGGAGCTGTTTTTT. It specifies CASSFFKGTLNTGELFF.